The rows below give T cell receptor beta chains drawn from one sample of a study of shared clonotypes between healthy human individuals. Sequencing used immunoSEQ multiplex PCR; TCRdb keeps in-frame clones, though not all of them. Here the sample spans approximately 980,000 clones, roughly 72% being singletons. Sample: memory CD4+ T cells sorted from blood. These receptors were obtained from a man younger than 30 in good health. Both conserved end residues are part of each CDR3. A D gene is named only where the DNA matches it firmly. The size field is filled for only some rows; it gives once, few, many or a size class.

j_gene: TRBJ1-1; len: 13; abundance: .; v_gene: TRBV10-2; d_gene: .; CDR3nt: TGCGCCAGCATTTCGGCCCTCGAAGCTGAAGCTTTCTTT; CDR3aa: CASISALEAEAFF
j_gene: TRBJ1-2; len: 16; abundance: few; v_gene: TRBV7-3; d_gene: TRBD1; CDR3nt: TGTGCCAGCAGCTTACAACCGGGACAGGCTTTAGATGGCTACACCTTC; CDR3aa: CASSLQPGQALDGYTF
j_gene: TRBJ2-1; len: 16; abundance: once; v_gene: TRBV6-1; d_gene: TRBD1; CDR3nt: TGTGCCAGCAGTGGACAGGGGGCGGGTGACTACAATGAGCAGTTCTTC; CDR3aa: CASSGQGAGDYNEQFF
j_gene: TRBJ1-5; len: 13; abundance: .; v_gene: TRBV29-1; d_gene: .; CDR3nt: TGCAGCGTTGCCGTGAATAGCAATCAGCCCCAGCATTTT; CDR3aa: CSVAVNSNQPQHF
j_gene: TRBJ1-5; len: 14; abundance: .; v_gene: TRBV6-1; d_gene: .; CDR3nt: TGTGCCACCACCTCAGGGGTTAGCAATCAGCCCCAGCATTTT; CDR3aa: CATTSGVSNQPQHF
j_gene: TRBJ2-1; len: 13; abundance: .; v_gene: TRBV15; d_gene: .; CDR3nt: TGTGCCACCAGCAGAGGGGGTAGCGCCGAGCAGTTCTTC; CDR3aa: CATSRGGSAEQFF
j_gene: TRBJ2-7; len: 12; abundance: .; v_gene: TRBV30; d_gene: .; CDR3nt: TGTGCCTGGAGTGTAGGTGGGCTAGGTCGGTACTTC; CDR3aa: CAWSVGGLGRYF
j_gene: TRBJ2-7; len: 12; abundance: .; v_gene: TRBV6-1; d_gene: .; CDR3nt: TGTGCCAGCAGTGCTTCAGTTTACGAGCAGTACTTC; CDR3aa: CASSASVYEQYF
j_gene: TRBJ2-2; len: 15; abundance: .; v_gene: TRBV16; d_gene: .; CDR3nt: TGTGCCAGCAGCCAATCATCCGGGGGCACCGGGGAGCTGTTTTTT; CDR3aa: CASSQSSGGTGELFF
j_gene: TRBJ1-2; len: 13; abundance: .; v_gene: TRBV5-6; d_gene: .; CDR3nt: TGTGCCAGCAGCCTAGGGTGGACAGTTGGCTACACCTTC; CDR3aa: CASSLGWTVGYTF
j_gene: TRBJ2-1; len: 13; abundance: many; v_gene: TRBV12-5; d_gene: TRBD2; CDR3nt: TGTGCTAGCGCGGGGGGCCAGTACAATGAGCAGTTCTTC; CDR3aa: CASAGGQYNEQFF
j_gene: TRBJ2-3; len: 14; abundance: .; v_gene: TRBV9; d_gene: TRBD2; CDR3nt: TGTGCCAGCAGCGTGGCGGGGGACACAGATACGCAGTATTTT; CDR3aa: CASSVAGDTDTQYF
j_gene: TRBJ2-1; len: 15; abundance: once; v_gene: TRBV9; d_gene: .; CDR3nt: TGTGCCAGCAGCAAAGACGTTTGGACGAACAATGAGCAGTTCTTC; CDR3aa: CASSKDVWTNNEQFF
j_gene: TRBJ1-6; len: 14; abundance: .; v_gene: TRBV7-9; d_gene: .; CDR3nt: TGTGCCAGCAGCTTACGGCAGGAGAATTCACCCCTCCACTTT; CDR3aa: CASSLRQENSPLHF
j_gene: TRBJ2-2; len: 14; abundance: .; v_gene: TRBV2; d_gene: .; CDR3nt: TGTGCCAGCAGGGAGATAGCGAACACCGGGGAGCTGTTTTTT; CDR3aa: CASREIANTGELFF
j_gene: TRBJ1-1; len: 15; abundance: few; v_gene: TRBV6-6; d_gene: .; CDR3nt: TGTGCCAGCAGTGATCAGACCGAAGGATACACTGAAGCTTTCTTT; CDR3aa: CASSDQTEGYTEAFF
j_gene: TRBJ2-5; len: 13; abundance: .; v_gene: TRBV6-1; d_gene: .; CDR3nt: TGTGCCAGCATTAGGGACCCTGAAGAGACCCAGTACTTC; CDR3aa: CASIRDPEETQYF
j_gene: TRBJ2-3; len: 13; abundance: .; v_gene: TRBV11-2; d_gene: .; CDR3nt: TGTGCCAGCAGCCCCCAGTCGGGTGATACGCAGTATTTT; CDR3aa: CASSPQSGDTQYF
j_gene: TRBJ2-2; len: 16; abundance: .; v_gene: TRBV21-1; d_gene: .; CDR3nt: TGTGCCAGCAGCAAAGTTGGGGGACGCGGCACCGGGGAGCTGTTTTTT; CDR3aa: CASSKVGGRGTGELFF
j_gene: TRBJ2-3; len: 13; abundance: .; v_gene: TRBV9; d_gene: .; CDR3nt: TGTGCCAGCAGCCGGGACCTAGGGGATACGCAGTATTTT; CDR3aa: CASSRDLGDTQYF
j_gene: TRBJ2-1; len: 16; abundance: few; v_gene: TRBV5-6; d_gene: TRBD2; CDR3nt: TGTGCCAGCAGCCTGACCCTTGGGACTAGTCCCAATGAGCAGTTCTTC; CDR3aa: CASSLTLGTSPNEQFF
j_gene: TRBJ2-6; len: 16; abundance: .; v_gene: TRBV14; d_gene: .; CDR3nt: TGTGCCAGCAGCCCTCATGGGGGTTGGGGGGCCAACGTCCTGACTTTC; CDR3aa: CASSPHGGWGANVLTF
j_gene: TRBJ2-5; len: 15; abundance: .; v_gene: TRBV11-2; d_gene: .; CDR3nt: TGTGCCAGCAGCTTAGAGAGGGGTAAGAGGGAGAGCCAGTACTTC; CDR3aa: CASSLERGKRESQYF
j_gene: TRBJ2-1; len: 12; abundance: .; v_gene: TRBV13; d_gene: .; CDR3nt: TGTGCCAGCAGGGACTTTAACAATGAGCAGTTCTTC; CDR3aa: CASRDFNNEQFF
j_gene: TRBJ2-1; len: 14; abundance: once; v_gene: TRBV6-4; d_gene: .; CDR3nt: TGTGCCAGCAGTGACTCGAATGTTAGAAATGAGCAGTTCTTC; CDR3aa: CASSDSNVRNEQFF
j_gene: TRBJ2-5; len: 15; abundance: few; v_gene: TRBV6-6; d_gene: TRBD2; CDR3nt: TGTGCCAGCAGTTACCCGGGAGGCGGAGGGGAGACCCAGTACTTC; CDR3aa: CASSYPGGGGETQYF
j_gene: TRBJ2-7; len: 15; abundance: .; v_gene: TRBV5-1; d_gene: .; CDR3nt: TGCGCCAGCAGCTTGATGGGGGGCGTATCCTACGAGCAGTACTTC; CDR3aa: CASSLMGGVSYEQYF